This T cell receptor (beta chain) was identified during a study of spatial heterogeneity in lung cancer. The wider study: Among detected sequences, beta-chain ones consistently exceeded alpha-chain ones in number. General study findings and limits: There were more appearances of ubiquitous expanded tumor TCRs in blood at resection than at follow-up.

For this clonotype: What it recognizes is unknown.

The ends were cut back, 0 bases at V and 3 bases at J, with 9 bases in the middle. The CDR3 runs 14 residues. Germline V gene lookup returns CDR1 MNHNS and CDR2 SASEGT. MiXCR, applied by TCRdb to the 5' RACE reads, yields one record per CDR3 protein. Seen here are about 25,000 distinct CDR3 sequences, about 7.6% observed once, and the top ten hold roughly an eighth. Time point of the sample: sample taken at primary tumor resection. In each case, whole RNA from tumor, nontumor lung or frozen PBMC was sequenced unsorted. The sequences come from PBMCs, collected at surgery. The source of this sequence is a male donor with early-stage non-small cell lung cancer. V is TRBV6-1 and J is TRBJ2-7; TRBD1 is a possible D gene (5 bases). CDR3 in amino acids: CASSEARTYYEQYV. Written as DNA, the CDR3 is TGTGCCAGCAGTGAAGCTCGGACATACTACGAGCAGTACGTC.